The 22 T cell receptor beta chains below were found in one sample sequenced in a study of control samples from healthy donors and cancer patients. The method was immunoSEQ multiplex PCR; TCRdb's version includes in-frame clones alone and lacks a portion of them. The table shows 100,000 to 150,000 clones, with 80% to 90% occurring only once. Sequencing was performed on blood. Receptors were obtained from a man aged 60-69 years in good health.

The rearrangement links TRBV6-2 or TRBV6-3 to TRBJ2-1; D call uncertain. V dropped 6 bases and J dropped 10 bases, with 10 bases sitting between them. Germline V lookup: CDR1 MNHEY, CDR2 SVGEGT. This CDR3 is 11 amino acids long. For the CDR3, the DNA is TGTGCCAGCAGCGAAAGCTGGGAGCAGTTCTTC. Protein: CASSESWEQFF.

The chain links TRBV6-1 to TRBJ1-6; maybe TRBD1 (6 bases). V dropped 3 bases and J dropped 5 bases, with 14 bases sitting between them. Germline CDR1 MNHNS, CDR2 SASEGT. The CDR3 length is 16 residues. The CDR3 DNA reads TGTGCCAGCAGTGACGGCTGGACAGCTAATAATTCACCCCTCCACTTT. Translated, it gives CASSDGWTANNSPLHF.

The chain joins TRBV30 to TRBJ2-7; D call uncertain. This CDR3 spans 12 amino acids. V lost 0 bases to trimming and J lost 6 bases, with 9 bases between them. Germline V CDR1 and CDR2: GTSNPN, SVGIG (reference sequence). DNA of the CDR3: TGTGCCTGGAGTGTAGTACAGACCGAGCAGTACTTC. It encodes CAWSVVQTEQYF.

The chain combines TRBV5-1 with TRBJ2-7; possibly TRBD1 for D (5 bases). CDR1 SGHRS and CDR2 YFSETQ come from the germline V gene. CDR3 size: 17 residues. The V end lost 0 bases, the J end lost 0 bases, and 16 bases lay between the germline ends. This CDR3 reads CASSLEKRGSLSYEQYF. The CDR3 coding sequence is TGCGCCAGCAGCTTGGAGAAAAGGGGTTCCCTCTCCTACGAGCAGTACTTC.

V is TRBV27 and J is TRBJ2-7; D is tentatively TRBD1 or TRBD2 (6 bases each). The CDR3 covers 17 residues. V was trimmed by 2 bases and J by 1 base, leaving 18 bases between them. Looked up from germline, CDR1 is MNHEY and CDR2 is SMNVEV (reference sequence). In DNA form, the CDR3 reads TGTGCCAGCAGTTTAGGGGCCCGTGGGGGGCGGTCCTACGAGCAGTACTTC. This translates into CASSLGARGGRSYEQYF.

This clone was found a few times. The rearrangement uses TRBV30 and TRBJ1-1; D call uncertain. V lost 4 bases, J lost 1 base, and 4 bases lay in between. CDR1 and CDR2 from the germline V gene are GTSNPN and SVGIG (reference sequence). The CDR3 runs 11 residues. CDR3 DNA sequence: TGTGCCTGGAAGGGGAACACTGAAGCTTTCTTT. As protein: CAWKGNTEAFF.

The rearrangement uses TRBV7-9 and TRBJ2-2; D gene uncertain. The V end lost 1 base, the J end lost 5 bases, and 11 bases lay between the germline ends. This CDR3 region has 15 residues. Germline V gene lookup returns CDR1 SEHNR and CDR2 FQNEAQ (reference sequence). The CDR3 DNA sequence: TGTGCCAGCAGCTTAGTCGTGAGTGGGACCGGGGAGCTGTTTTTT. Translated: CASSLVVSGTGELFF.

Only one count was recorded for this clone. V is TRBV4-3 and J is TRBJ2-1; 9 bases align to TRBD2. Germline-derived CDR1 and CDR2 are LGHNA and YSLEER. The CDR3 contains 17 residues. The V gene end was trimmed by 1 base and the J gene end by 6 bases; junction bases not matched to a gene: 10. The CDR3 here is CASSQGAGGAVGNEQFF. The CDR3 DNA sequence: TGCGCCAGCAGCCAAGGAGCGGGGGGAGCTGTAGGCAATGAGCAGTTCTTC.

CDR3 sequence reads: CATSIGWGESNEKLFF. CDR3 bases: TGTGCCACCAGCATCGGATGGGGGGAATCTAATGAAAAACTGTTTTTT. The chain has TRBV15 and TRBJ1-4; D is perhaps TRBD1 (5 bases). V was clipped by 4 bases and J by 3 bases, with 15 bases between them. CDR3 length equals 16 residues. From germline, CDR1 is LNHNV and CDR2 YYDKDF (reference sequence).

The gene calls are TRBV5-8 and TRBJ1-2; 10 nucleotides agree with TRBD1. From germline, CDR1 is SGHTS and CDR2 YDEGEE. Germline trimming cut 4 bases from V and 8 bases from J; bases unmatched to any gene: 8. The CDR3 consists of 14 residues. Here the CDR3 reads CASSDGQGDKGYTF. CDR3 DNA sequence: TGTGCCAGCAGCGACGGACAGGGGGATAAAGGCTACACCTTC.

V usage is TRBV9 and J usage is TRBJ2-4; possibly TRBD1 or TRBD2 for D (5 bases each). The length of the CDR3 is 19 residues. The ends were cut back, 0 bases at V and 0 bases at J, with 19 bases in the middle. The germline V gene encodes CDR1 SGDLS and CDR2 YYNGEE. The CDR3 coding sequence is TGTGCCAGCAGCGTAGGCGGCAGGGCGAGACTACTAGCCAAAAACATTCAGTACTTC. Translated: CASSVGGRARLLAKNIQYF.

For the CDR3, the DNA is TGCGCCAGCACCCTGGGCCTTAACTATGGCTACACCTTC. Translating it yields CASTLGLNYGYTF. V gene TRBV10-2 combines with J gene TRBJ1-2, with D unresolved. The CDR3 consists of 13 residues. Germline V gives CDR1 WSHSY, CDR2 SAAADI. V lost 7 bases and J lost 1, with 10 bases in between.

The chain links TRBV18 to TRBJ1-2; weak D call: TRBD1 (5 bases). Per the germline V gene, CDR1 is KGHSH and CDR2 is LQKENI. This CDR3 is 19 amino acids long. V was pared by 3 bases and J by 2 bases, with 25 bases between. DNA for the CDR3: TGTGCCAGCTCACCGCTCCCTCCGGGACGCGGGGAACCAAACTATGGCTACACCTTC. This sequence encodes CASSPLPPGRGEPNYGYTF.

The V and J genes are TRBV19 and TRBJ2-3; 8 bases agree with TRBD1. V gave up 7 bases and J gave up 4 bases; unmatched junction bases: 10. CDR1 LNHDA and CDR2 SQIVND come from the germline V gene (reference sequence). There are 15 residues in the CDR3. The CDR3 coding sequence is TGTGCCAGTACCTGGGGCAGGGGGCTCGCAGATACGCAGTATTTT. Its protein product is CASTWGRGLADTQYF.

CDR3 protein: CASSQEAGAGAKLFF. CDR3 nucleotides: TGTGCCAGCAGCCAAGAGGCGGGGGCGGGCGCAAAACTGTTTTTT. The chain employs TRBV3-1 (or the pseudogene TRBV3-2) and TRBJ1-4; D is possibly TRBD1 (6 bases). The CDR3 is 15 residues long. The V and J ends lost 0 bases and 10 bases respectively, with 15 bases between them. The germline V gene has CDR1 LGHDT and CDR2 YNNKEL (reference sequence).

The chain is built from TRBV18 and TRBJ1-3; D not resolved. Germline CDR1 reads KGHSH; CDR2 reads LQKENI. This CDR3 is built from 12 residues. Deletions cut 8 bases from V and 0 bases from J, with 5 bases between. The CDR3 sequence is CASLASGNTIYF. In DNA form, the CDR3 reads TGTGCCAGCCTAGCCTCTGGAAACACCATATATTTT.

The rearrangement uses TRBV6-5 and TRBJ1-6, with 11 positions matching TRBD1. This CDR3 region has 16 residues. CDR1 is MNHEY and CDR2 is SVGAGI in the germline V gene. Trimming at V came to 4 bases and at J to 6 bases, leaving 5 bases not matched to a gene. CDR3 nucleotides: TGTGCCAGCAGTTTCGGACAGGGGGCTCGTAATTCACCCCTCCACTTT. The encoded protein is CASSFGQGARNSPLHF.

The gene calls are TRBV28 and TRBJ2-7, with TRBD1 matching 8 bases. There are 15 residues in the CDR3. Germline-derived CDR1 and CDR2 are MDHEN and SYDVKM. After removal of 2 bases from V and 4 bases from J, the junction contained 7 bases not matched to a gene. The CDR3 DNA reads as TGTGCCAGCAGTTTACGGGACAGGAAAACGTACGAGCAGTACTTC. It yields the protein CASSLRDRKTYEQYF.

Remarks on this clone: Additional DNA sequences in this sample encode the identical CDR3. The genes are TRBV28 and TRBJ1-3; D is unresolved. Trimming pared 6 bases from V and 0 bases from J, leaving 15 bases between. Germline V gives CDR1 MDHEN, CDR2 SYDVKM. This CDR3 has 16 residues. Here the CDR3 reads CASRLRQARSGNTIYF. The CDR3 nucleotides read TGTGCCAGCAGATTACGGCAGGCGCGCTCTGGAAACACCATATATTTT.

The V call is TRBV15, the J call TRBJ2-3, with a possible D match to TRBD2 (6 bases). Germline-derived CDR1 and CDR2 are LNHNV and YYDKDF (reference sequence). The CDR3 has 17 amino acids. V was trimmed by 8 bases and J by 0 bases, leaving 21 bases between them. The CDR3 coding sequence is TGTGCCACCCACTTAGAGGGACTGACTCCTAGCACAGATACGCAGTATTTT. It yields the protein CATHLEGLTPSTDTQYF.

The genes are TRBV19 and TRBJ2-2; 9 nucleotides match TRBD2. The germline CDR1 and CDR2 sequences are LNHDA and SQIVND (reference sequence). Trimming at V came to 6 bases and at J to 0 bases, leaving 2 bases not matched to a gene. The CDR3 extends over 15 amino acids. CDR3 in amino acids: CASRRGGANTGELFF. The CDR3, as DNA: TGTGCCAGTAGACGCGGGGGGGCGAACACCGGGGAGCTGTTTTTT.

V is TRBV6-5 and J is TRBJ2-7; unclear D gene. V lost 0 bases to trimming and J lost 7 bases, with 7 bases between them. CDR3 length: 12 amino acids. Looked up from germline, CDR1 is MNHEY and CDR2 is SVGAGI. CDR3 in amino acids: CASSYSTGEQYF. For the CDR3, the DNA is TGTGCCAGCAGTTACTCGACCGGGGAGCAGTACTTC.